This T cell receptor (beta chain) was identified during a study of blood T cell repertoires in COVID-19. A single count supports this clone. Data came from immunoSEQ multiplex PCR; TCRdb stores just in-frame clones and leaves some out. The repertoire has under 60,000 clones, approximately 80% of them found once; the top ten carry about 20%. This CDR3 is built from 13 residues. Unmatched junction bases numbered 2, after V lost 5 bases and J lost 2 bases. The V gene's germline CDR1 is SGHTA and CDR2 FQGTGA. Material for sequencing was peripheral blood. This rearrangement joins TRBV7-3 to TRBJ1-2; 7 bases align to TRBD1. The TCR was taken from a human donor with active or convalescent COVID-19. The donor label of this sample is uncertain. CDR3 loop: CASSPQGNYGYTF. As DNA, the CDR3 is TGTGCCAGCAGCCCACAGGGGAACTATGGCTACACCTTC.